These T cell receptor beta chains were read from a single sample in a study of shared clonotypes between healthy human individuals. Produced via immunoSEQ multiplex PCR; TCRdb's table is partial and in-frame only. The table records nearly 1 million clones, about 80% of them present only once. Sequencing used memory CD4+ T cells sorted from blood. The receptors were gathered from a man aged 18-30 years in good health. Each CDR3 is given with its conserved first and last residue. D genes are given only for firm matches. The size entry is marked missing in some rows and otherwise reads once, few, many or a size class.

abundance	j_gene	d_gene	v_gene	CDR3nt	CDR3aa
few	TRBJ1-2	TRBD1	TRBV30	TGTGCCTGGAGTGTTGACAGGGGGAGCTATGGCTACACCTTC	CAWSVDRGSYGYTF
NA	TRBJ2-7	NA	TRBV14	TGTGCCAGCAGCCAAGGGGGAGACTGGGACGAGCAGTACTTC	CASSQGGDWDEQYF
NA	TRBJ2-1	NA	TRBV30	TGTGCCTGGTTTAGCGGTTTCTCCTACAATGAGCAGTTCTTC	CAWFSGFSYNEQFF
few	TRBJ2-1	NA	TRBV15	TGTGCCACCAGCAGTTTCAGGGGCAATGAGCAGTTCTTC	CATSSFRGNEQFF
NA	TRBJ2-7	TRBD2	TRBV9	TGTGCCAGCAGCGTAGAGCGAGCGGGAGGGCCGGGGGAGCAGTACTTC	CASSVERAGGPGEQYF
NA	TRBJ2-5	NA	TRBV6-1	TGTTCCCACCAGGCCAACTCCGGGGAGACCCAGTACTTC	CSHQANSGETQYF
few	TRBJ1-1	NA	TRBV10-3	TGTGCCATCAGTGGATTAACAGGCCCTAAGGGAGCTTTCTTT	CAISGLTGPKGAFF
NA	TRBJ2-1	TRBD2	TRBV18	TGTGCCAGCTCACCACCGAGCGGGAGGAGCAATGAGCAGTTCTTC	CASSPPSGRSNEQFF
NA	TRBJ2-7	TRBD2	TRBV7-3	TGTGCCAGCAGCTTAAAGGGCGGGAGCTCCTACGAGCAGTACTTC	CASSLKGGSSYEQYF
NA	TRBJ2-7	NA	TRBV6-1	TGTGCCAGCACCCGTACTGCCCAAGACTCCTACGAGCAGTACTTC	CASTRTAQDSYEQYF
once	TRBJ1-5	NA	TRBV19	TGTGCCAGTAGTACCCACCCGGGGTATAGCAATCAGCCCCAGCATTTT	CASSTHPGYSNQPQHF
once	TRBJ1-2	NA	TRBV6-1	TGTGCCAGCAGTGAACGTTCCGGGACTGACAGCTATGGCTACACCTTC	CASSERSGTDSYGYTF
few	TRBJ1-2	NA	TRBV5-8	TGTGCCAGCAGCTTCCTAGACAGAACTAACTATGGCTACACCTTC	CASSFLDRTNYGYTF
NA	TRBJ2-5	TRBD1	TRBV25-1	TGTGCCAGCAGTGCAAAGGGGACAGGGGCAAGATGGGAGACCCAGTACTTC	CASSAKGTGARWETQYF
NA	TRBJ1-2	TRBD1	TRBV5-1	TGCGCCAGCGGAGAAATGGGACAGGGGGCAGGCTATGGCTACACCTTC	CASGEMGQGAGYGYTF
NA	TRBJ1-6	NA	TRBV30	TGTGCCTGGAGTATCAAAAATTCACCCCTCCACTTT	CAWSIKNSPLHF
once	TRBJ1-6	NA	TRBV6-1	TGTGCCAGCACCCCACAGGGACGTAATTCACCCCTCCACTTT	CASTPQGRNSPLHF
NA	TRBJ2-7	NA	TRBV7-2	TGTGCCAGCAGCTTAGGGCGGGACCTATACGAGCAGTACTTC	CASSLGRDLYEQYF